These 25 T cell receptor beta chains were all obtained from the same sample, sequenced in a study of control samples from healthy donors and cancer patients. The table came from immunoSEQ multiplex PCR; TCRdb's copy has only in-frame clones and leaves some out. The table shows some 80,000 clones, with roughly 90% occurring only once. The sequenced material came from PBMCs. The receptor source for this set is a woman aged 60 to 75 with head and neck cancer.

The chain carries TRBV18 and TRBJ2-5, with D tentatively TRBD1 (5 bases). V was pared by 3 bases and J by 7 bases, with 12 bases between. This CDR3 has 13 residues. The germline CDR1 and CDR2 sequences are KGHSH and LQKENI. CDR3 sequence reads: CASSPLDKGTQYF. CDR3 sequence (DNA): TGTGCCAGCTCACCGTTGGACAAAGGGACCCAGTACTTC.

The gene calls are TRBV5-6 and TRBJ2-5; D is undetermined. Germline assignment: CDR1 SGHDT and CDR2 YYEEEE. The CDR3 sequence is 11 residues long. The V end lost 2 bases, the J end lost 2 bases, and 1 base lay between the germline ends. The CDR3 protein is CASSLQETQYF. For the CDR3, the DNA is TGTGCCAGCAGCTTACAAGAGACCCAGTACTTC.

This rearrangement joins TRBV14 to TRBJ2-1, with D unresolved. Trimming stripped 3 bases from V and 4 bases from J, with 13 bases between. The CDR3 totals 15 residues. CDR1 and CDR2 (germline): SGHDN, FVKESK. CDR3 nucleotides: TGTGCCAGCAGCCATTCCGGTCCCAATTACAATGAGCAGTTCTTC. Its translation is CASSHSGPNYNEQFF.

The genes are TRBV27 and TRBJ2-3, with 14 bases identical to TRBD2. Looked up from germline, CDR1 is MNHEY and CDR2 is SMNVEV (reference sequence). The CDR3 length is 16 residues. V was clipped by 4 bases and J by 4 bases; unmatched bases: 4. The CDR3 sequence: CASSSRLAGGADTQYF. DNA for the CDR3: TGTGCCAGCAGTTCCCGACTAGCGGGGGGGGCAGATACGCAGTATTTT.

V is TRBV3-1 (or the pseudogene TRBV3-2) and J is TRBJ2-7, with D unclear. CDR3 length: 13 residues. Germline V gene lookup returns CDR1 LGHDT and CDR2 YNNKEL (reference sequence). The V gene lost 5 bases and the J gene lost 4 bases, with 12 bases spanning the gap. The CDR3 loop is CASSSGLPYEQYF. The CDR3 nucleotides read TGTGCCAGCAGCTCCGGATTGCCGTACGAGCAGTACTTC.

This chain uses TRBV7-2 with TRBJ2-5; 8 bases are shared with TRBD1. The V segment lost 3 bases and the J segment 2 bases; nucleotides outside the gene matches: 5. Per germline, CDR1 SGHTA and CDR2 FQGNSA. CDR3 length: 15 amino acids. The CDR3 DNA sequence: TGTGCCAGCAGCTTTGGACAGGGCGTACAAGAGACCCAGTACTTC. Its protein is CASSFGQGVQETQYF.

The genes are TRBV11-3 and TRBJ1-1, with 7 bases identical to TRBD1. This CDR3 comprises 13 residues. The ends lost 5 bases at V and 4 bases at J; junction bases unmatched: 4. The germline gives CDR1 SGHNT, CDR2 YENEEA. The DNA of the CDR3 is TGTGCCAGCAGCCGACAGGGAGGCACTGAAGCTTTCTTT. This encodes CASSRQGGTEAFF.

Here the CDR3 reads CASSFDIAGEGETQYF. The CDR3 bases are TGTGCCAGCAGCTTCGATATAGCGGGAGAGGGGGAGACCCAGTACTTC. The V and J genes are TRBV9 and TRBJ2-5; 9 bases map to TRBD2. Germline lookup yields CDR1 SGDLS and CDR2 YYNGEE. After removal of 4 bases from V and 5 bases from J, the junction contained 12 bases not matched to a gene. The CDR3 is 16 residues long.

This chain joins TRBV7-2 and TRBJ2-3, with D perhaps TRBD1 (5 bases). Germline assignment: CDR1 SGHTA and CDR2 FQGNSA. This CDR3 region has 14 residues. Trimming removed 3 bases from V and 4 bases from J, with 11 bases in between. The CDR3 nucleotides read TGTGCCAGCAGCTTCCTGGGGCCGTCAGATACGCAGTATTTT. It specifies CASSFLGPSDTQYF.

V is TRBV7-3 and J is TRBJ2-3; D perhaps matches TRBD1 (7 bases). Trimming took 4 bases from V and 6 from J, leaving 14 bases between them. Looked up from germline, CDR1 is SGHTA and CDR2 is FQGTGA. This CDR3 contains 14 residues. CDR3 protein: CASSSGGRGDTQYF. CDR3 nucleotide sequence: TGTGCCAGCAGCTCAGGGGGGAGAGGGGATACGCAGTATTTT.

In this sample, this clone turned up a few times. V gene TRBV7-2 combines with J gene TRBJ2-7, with D perhaps TRBD1 or TRBD2 (6 bases each). Trimming cost V 1 base and J 0 bases, with 10 bases left between them. Per the germline V gene, CDR1 is SGHTA and CDR2 is FQGNSA. The CDR3 is 15 amino acids. The DNA of the CDR3 is TGTGCCAGCAGCTTAGGTAGGGGGGCCTCCTACGAGCAGTACTTC. This gives the protein CASSLGRGASYEQYF. Looking up the rest from reference TRBV7-2 and TRBJ2-7 gives the full variable domain: GAGVSQSPSNKVTEKGKDVELRCDPISGHTALYWYRQSLGQGLEFLIYFQGNSAPDKSGLPSDRFSAERTGGSVSTLTIQRTQQEDSAVYLCASSLGRGASYEQYFGPGTRLTVT.

CDR3 region: CASSPTRSSGAGELFF. The DNA of the CDR3 is TGTGCCAGTAGTCCTACCAGGTCTAGCGGGGCCGGGGAGCTGTTTTTT. The chain combines TRBV19 with TRBJ2-2, with 9 bases fitting TRBD2. The CDR3 totals 16 residues. Germline trimming cut 5 bases from V and 6 bases from J; bases unmatched to any gene: 10. Germline V gene lookup returns CDR1 LNHDA and CDR2 SQIVND (reference sequence).

This chain joins TRBV15 and TRBJ2-3; D is ambiguous. Germline loops: CDR1 LNHNV, CDR2 YYDKDF (reference sequence). This CDR3 region has 16 residues. Trimming left V 2 bases short and J 2 bases short, with 14 bases between. The CDR3 here is CATSRMAVGNTDTQYF. CDR3 in DNA: TGTGCCACCAGCAGAATGGCCGTAGGGAACACAGATACGCAGTATTTT.

V gene TRBV19 combines with J gene TRBJ2-7, with TRBD2 as a possible D gene (6 bases). V lost 1 base and J lost 2, with 9 bases in between. The CDR3 covers 14 residues. Per the germline V gene, CDR1 is LNHDA and CDR2 is SQIVND (reference sequence). The CDR3 DNA sequence: TGTGCCAGTAGTATAGCTCAGCGGGCCTACGAGCAGTACTTC. It is translated as CASSIAQRAYEQYF.

The chain has TRBV27 and TRBJ2-7; D gene uncertain. V lost 5 bases and J 2 bases, leaving 4 bases between the germline ends. The CDR3 is made up of 11 amino acids. Germline CDR1 MNHEY, CDR2 SMNVEV (reference sequence). In DNA, the CDR3 is TGTGCCAGCAGTATTCCCTACGAGCAGTACTTC. Residues: CASSIPYEQYF.

The rearrangement links TRBV12-3 or TRBV12-4 to TRBJ2-5; 7 bases fit TRBD2. J gave up 10 bases and V 5 bases, and 7 bases lay outside the gene matches. The CDR3 is made up of 12 amino acids. The CDR3 region has the DNA TGTGCCAGCAGTCGGGAGGCCGACCGCCAGTACTTC. As protein: CASSREADRQYF.

V usage is TRBV10-3 and J usage is TRBJ1-2, with TRBD1 as a possible D gene (6 bases). The CDR3 length is 12 residues. Looked up from germline, CDR1 is ENHRY and CDR2 is SYGVKD. With 10 bases removed from V and 3 bases from J, the gap between germline ends came to 12 bases. The CDR3 is CATHRVDYGYTF. The CDR3 coding sequence is TGTGCCACCCACAGGGTAGACTATGGCTACACCTTC.

This chain links TRBV9 with TRBJ2-2; D is uncertain. V was shortened by 2 bases and J by 7 bases, with 6 bases between the two germline ends. The CDR3 length is 12 residues. Germline V CDR1 and CDR2: SGDLS, YYNGEE. CDR3 DNA: TGTGCCAGCAGCGTTCTGAACGGGGAGCTGTTTTTT. It yields the protein CASSVLNGELFF.

V and J are TRBV27 and TRBJ1-1, with 10 positions matching TRBD1. The V and J ends lost 8 bases and 10 bases, in that order; junction bases with no gene match: 10. This CDR3 comprises 13 residues. The germline gives CDR1 MNHEY, CDR2 SMNVEV (reference sequence). As DNA, the CDR3 is TGTGCCAGCCGACCGACAGGGGGCTTGTCAGCTTTCTTT. It encodes CASRPTGGLSAFF.

The chain joins TRBV7-2 to TRBJ2-3; TRBD1 aligns across 7 bases. Germline CDR1 is SGHTA and CDR2 is FQGNSA. The trim removed 3 bases at V and 2 bases at J, leaving 8 bases unmatched. The CDR3 covers 16 residues. For the CDR3, the DNA is TGTGCCAGCAGCTTGGGACAGACCCACATCACAGATACGCAGTATTTT. It yields the protein CASSLGQTHITDTQYF.

The V gene is TRBV25-1, the J gene TRBJ2-7; 7 bases align to TRBD1. The trim removed 6 bases at V and 6 bases at J, leaving 8 bases unmatched. The CDR3 is made up of 13 amino acids. The germline V gene encodes CDR1 MGHDK and CDR2 SYGVNS. The CDR3 nucleotides are TGTGCCAGCAGGGAGACAGGGATAAGCGAGCAGTACTTC. Its protein product is CASRETGISEQYF.

The V gene is TRBV30, the J gene TRBJ2-3, with TRBD2 matching over 9 bases. Per the germline V gene, CDR1 is GTSNPN and CDR2 is SVGIG (reference sequence). The CDR3 is made up of 15 amino acids. V shed 0 bases and J 6 bases; nucleotides not matched to a gene: 7. The DNA of the CDR3 is TGTGCCTGGAGTGTACTGACTAGCGGTAGGGATACGCAGTATTTT. It encodes CAWSVLTSGRDTQYF.

The genes are TRBV6-5 and TRBJ2-1; D perhaps matches TRBD1 (6 bases). Per germline, CDR1 MNHEY and CDR2 SVGAGI. The CDR3 length is 13 residues. The V end was cut by 5 bases, the J end by 12 bases, with 17 bases between. The CDR3 is CASSTNQGFVQFF. The CDR3 nucleotides read TGTGCCAGCAGTACTAACCAGGGGTTTGTGCAGTTCTTC.

The V and J genes are TRBV19 and TRBJ1-4, with D possibly matching TRBD1 (6 bases). CDR1 and CDR2 from the germline V gene are LNHDA and SQIVND (reference sequence). This CDR3 is 14 amino acids long. Trimming shortened V by 6 bases and J by 6 bases, and 14 bases separated the two germline ends. The CDR3 bases are TGTGCCAGTAGCCGACAGGTGAGGGATGAAAAACTGTTTTTT. Translating gives CASSRQVRDEKLFF. The variable domain in full, with the rest retrieved from reference TRBV19 and TRBJ1-4, is DGGITQSPKYLFRKEGQNVTLSCEQNLNHDAMYWYRQDPGQGLRLIYYSQIVNDFQKGDIAEGYSVSREKKESFPLTVTSAQKNPTAFYLCASSRQVRDEKLFFGSGTQLSVL.

This clone was detected only a few times. This sequence joins TRBV9 and TRBJ2-5, with D possibly matching TRBD2 (6 bases). V was shortened by 4 bases and J by 2 bases, with 9 bases between the two germline ends. CDR3 length: 13 amino acids. Germline lookup yields CDR1 SGDLS and CDR2 YYNGEE. The CDR3 region is CASSFSGQETQYF. CDR3 DNA sequence: TGTGCCAGCAGCTTTAGCGGACAAGAGACCCAGTACTTC.